The sequence of this T cell receptor (beta chain) was determined in a study of T cells in Graves' hyperthyroidism and ophthalmopathy. Study results and caveats: Most clonotypes expanded in the thyroid (above 0.001) were also present in blood.

TCR beta CDR3 region amplification was performed from RNA transcripts. TCR CDR3 regions were first amplified by RT-PCR with HTBI primers. TCRdb analysed the multiplex PCR reads with MiXCR anew, one entry per CDR3 protein. The table lists hundreds of thousands of distinct CDR3 sequences, 14% of them singletons, with approximately 10% in the top ten. A remark on this clonotype: Its antigen is unidentified.

The sequenced material came from blood. The receptor was derived from a young woman with Graves' hyperthyroidism.

Here the CDR3 reads CASSFPTFGGRAYEQYF. The DNA of the CDR3 is TGTGCCAGCAGTTTCCCCACCTTCGGCGGAAGGGCCTACGAGCAGTACTTC. This sequence joins TRBV6-2 or TRBV6-3 and TRBJ2-7; D gene uncertain. There are 17 residues in the CDR3. Germline CDR1 and CDR2: MNHEY and SVGEGT. Trimming took 4 bases from V and 2 from J, leaving 21 bases between them.